This T cell receptor beta chain was identified in a study of blood T cells in healthy people across ages. Findings of the study overall: Not knowing donor CMV status may have confounded expanded clonotype changes.

On this clonotype: What it binds is unknown.

The CDR3 spans 15 residues. Germline V gene data show CDR1 as DFQATT and CDR2 as SNEGSKA (reference sequence). V trimming: 5 bases; J trimming: 6 bases; junction bases outside the gene matches: 9. For the second PCR, which ran for about 7 to 12 cycles, a sample-barcoded 5' primer and a J-beta primer mix were used. TCRdb re-derived calls from the 5' RACE reads in MiXCR, one entry per CDR3 protein. The table lists about 1.6 million distinct CDR3 sequences, roughly 32% of them singletons. Peripheral blood from each donor was collected in a volume of 8.5 to 10 milliliters. Per individual sample, total RNA of at least 5 micrograms was extracted.

The TCR originated in a woman younger than 45 in good health. The sample was blood. This chain joins TRBV20-1 and TRBJ2-3; 12 nucleotides agree with TRBD2. The CDR3 spells CSALRLAGAVDTQYF. CDR3 sequence (DNA): TGCAGTGCTCTCAGACTAGCGGGGGCGGTGGATACGCAGTATTTT.